This T cell receptor (beta chain) was retrieved from a study of blood T cell repertoires in COVID-19. Study-wide context: Material from acute and convalescent COVID-19 was sourced from the United States, Italy and Spain.

Clones were read by immunoSEQ multiplex PCR, and TCRdb kept only the in-frame ones, dropping some. The repertoire holds about 81,000 clones, with 84% as singletons. The CDR3 runs 13 residues. The germline V gene encodes CDR1 LNHDA and CDR2 SQIVND (reference sequence). Trimming removed 10 bases from V and 5 bases from J, with 17 bases in between. This clone was detected only a few times. V gene TRBV19 combines with J gene TRBJ1-2, with D uncertain. Sequencing was performed on peripheral blood. This sequence originates from a human donor in a cohort sampled during active COVID-19. The CDR3 protein is CATSSRGFYGYTF. The CDR3 DNA reads TGTGCCACTTCCTCCCGGGGATTTTATGGCTACACCTTC.